These T cell receptor beta chains were read from a single sample in a study of CD8+ T cells in alopecia areata. Only in-frame clones appear in the TCRdb table, and some are missing; sequencing was by immunoSEQ multiplex PCR. Altogether 110,000 or so clones are present, 58% being singletons, with the ten largest covering under 35%. The sequencing here drew on CD8+ T cells sorted from blood, taken at week 4, from a patient treated with tofacitinib. These receptors came from a human donor with alopecia areata. The CDR3 runs from the conserved cysteine through the conserved F or W. Each record gives: clone size, V gene, J gene, D gene, CDR3 DNA, CDR3 protein. D genes are given only for firm matches. Not every row has a clone size; where given, it reads once, few, many or a size class.

>few|TRBV6-6|TRBJ1-1|TRBD1
TGTGCCAGCAAAAAAGACAGGGGGCTTAGAGCTTTCTTT
CASKKDRGLRAFF
>few|TRBV30|TRBJ2-7|.
TGTGCCTGGAGTATGGGACATGACTACGAGCAGTACTTC
CAWSMGHDYEQYF
>few|TRBV13|TRBJ2-1|TRBD1
TGTGCCAGCAGCGTCTGGACAGGGGGTGTCAATGAGCAGTTCTTC
CASSVWTGGVNEQFF
>.|TRBV6-1|TRBJ2-3|TRBD2
TGTGCCAGCAGTGAAGTTAGCGGGGGGACAGATACGCAGTATTTT
CASSEVSGGTDTQYF
>few|TRBV29-1|TRBJ2-4|.
TGCAGCGTTGACGTTCGGGACAAAAACATTCAGTACTTC
CSVDVRDKNIQYF
>few|TRBV7-9|TRBJ1-1|TRBD1
TGTGCCAGCAGCCAAGGGGGCAGGGATAAGAACACTGAAGCTTTCTTT
CASSQGGRDKNTEAFF
>.|TRBV30|TRBJ2-7|.
TGTGCCTGGAGTGCGATAAGCGAGCAGTACTTC
CAWSAISEQYF
>.|TRBV29-1|TRBJ2-7|.
TGCAGCGCCCTGGGGGTCTCCTACGAGCAGTACTTC
CSALGVSYEQYF
>few|TRBV29-1|TRBJ2-3|.
TGCAGCGCCTGGACAGAAAGCACAGATACGCAGTATTTT
CSAWTESTDTQYF
>few|TRBV7-2|TRBJ2-7|.
TGTGCCTCCGGGGATTACGAGCAGTACTTC
CASGDYEQYF